What follows are 4 T cell receptor beta chains derived from one specimen sequenced in a study of multiple sclerosis patients with progressive multifocal leukoencephalopathy. The time point: about 6 months of natalizumab therapy. Clones were read by immunoSEQ multiplex PCR, and TCRdb kept only the in-frame ones, dropping some. The sample includes 29,000 or so clones, under 90% seen only once; the top ten take more than 1.3%. This material consisted of PBMCs, taken from a patient treated with natalizumab. The receptors shown here come from a human donor with multiple sclerosis.

The CDR3 region is CASSYSFSAYEQYF. In DNA, the CDR3 is TGTGCCAGCAGTTACTCTTTTAGCGCCTACGAGCAGTACTTC. The rearrangement joins TRBV6-5 to TRBJ2-7, with TRBD2 as a possible D gene (5 bases). Trimming shortened V by 0 bases and J by 2 bases, and 8 bases separated the two germline ends. There are 14 residues in the CDR3. Germline V gene data show CDR1 as MNHEY and CDR2 as SVGAGI.

The chain employs TRBV6-5 and TRBJ2-1, with D perhaps assigned TRBD1 or TRBD2 (5 bases each). V was trimmed by 6 bases and J by 8 bases, leaving 11 bases between them. Germline V gene lookup returns CDR1 MNHEY and CDR2 SVGAGI. This CDR3 contains 12 residues. CDR3 region: CASSLRGDEQFF. The CDR3 bases are TGTGCCAGCAGCTTACGAGGGGATGAGCAGTTCTTC.

The rearrangement joins TRBV28 to TRBJ1-1; D is uncertain. CDR1 and CDR2 from the germline V gene are MDHEN and SYDVKM. Trimming removed 3 bases from V and 8 bases from J, with 10 bases in between. The length of the CDR3 is 12 residues. Written as DNA, the CDR3 is TGTGCCAGCAGTTTCTGGTCGCAAGAAGCTTTCTTT. This sequence encodes CASSFWSQEAFF.

The gene calls are TRBV5-1 and TRBJ2-1; D unresolved. V was clipped by 6 bases and J by 7 bases, with 14 bases between them. CDR1 is SGHRS, CDR2 YFSETQ, per germline. The length of the CDR3 is 13 residues. CDR3 amino acids: CASNLALGNEQFF. CDR3 nucleotides: TGCGCCAGCAACCTTGCTCTGGGGAATGAGCAGTTCTTC.